The clone carrying this T cell receptor beta chain is deemed medium-sized by its frequency. The data originate from a study of monozygotic twins with inflammatory bowel disease. TCRdb re-called the 5' RACE reads, yielding one record per CDR3 amino acid sequence without DNA. This table lists around 40,000 distinct CDR3 sequences. Germline V lookup: CDR1 SGHDT, CDR2 YYEEEE. The length of the CDR3 is 13 residues. Sample: blood. The rearrangement uses TRBV5-6 and TRBJ2-5. This clonotype was obtained from a human donor with ulcerative colitis or Crohn's disease, or a healthy co-twin of an affected twin (not recorded which). The CDR3 sequence is CASSSDRSETQYF.